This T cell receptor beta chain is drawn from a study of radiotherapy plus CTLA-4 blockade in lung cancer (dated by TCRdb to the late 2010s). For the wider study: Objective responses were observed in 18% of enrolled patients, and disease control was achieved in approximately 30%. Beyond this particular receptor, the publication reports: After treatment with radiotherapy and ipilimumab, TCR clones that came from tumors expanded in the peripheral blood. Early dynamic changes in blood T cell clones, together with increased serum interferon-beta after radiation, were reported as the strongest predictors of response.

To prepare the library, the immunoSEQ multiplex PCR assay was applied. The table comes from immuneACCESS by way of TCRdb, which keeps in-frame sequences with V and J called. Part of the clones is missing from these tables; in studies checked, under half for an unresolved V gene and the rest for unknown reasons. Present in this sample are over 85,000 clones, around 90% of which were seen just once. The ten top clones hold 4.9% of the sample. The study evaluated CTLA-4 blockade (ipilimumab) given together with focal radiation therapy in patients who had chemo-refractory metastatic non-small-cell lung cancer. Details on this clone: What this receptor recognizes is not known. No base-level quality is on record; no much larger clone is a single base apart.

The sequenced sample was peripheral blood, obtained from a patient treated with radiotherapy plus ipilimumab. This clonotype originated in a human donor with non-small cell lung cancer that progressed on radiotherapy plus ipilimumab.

Here the CDR3 is given as CASTRDRGYGYTF. The nucleotide sequence is given as TGCGCCAGCACCAGGGACAGGGGCTATGGCTACACCTTC. Recombination linked TRBV5-1 to TRBJ1-2; 10 central nucleotides agree with TRBD1. Via the germline V gene, CDR1 is SGHRS and CDR2 YFSETQ. The CDR3, from cysteine to phenylalanine, totals 13 residues. The DNA shown is the 39-base CDR3, in frame from base 1. The V end gives up 6 bases and the J end 4 bases, leaving 3 bases in the junction not matched to a gene.